A single sample gave rise to the 14 T cell receptor beta chains below, sequenced in a study of blood T cell repertoires in COVID-19. Sequenced by immunoSEQ multiplex PCR; TCRdb stores in-frame clones only, minus some. The sample holds tens of thousands of clones; about 73% are singletons and the top ten take 14%. Sequencing input: peripheral blood. The receptor source for this set is a woman in her 70s with acute or convalescent COVID-19.

V is TRBV10-1 and J is TRBJ2-3, with a possible D match to TRBD2 (6 bases). Germline loops: CDR1 WNHNN, CDR2 SYGVQD (reference sequence). The CDR3 has 12 residues. Deletions cut 8 bases from V and 4 bases from J, with 10 bases between. The CDR3, as DNA: TGCGCCAGCGCGGGGACGGCAGATACGCAGTATTTT. Amino acids: CASAGTADTQYF.

The chain uses TRBV5-1 and TRBJ2-3; 9 bases are a match to TRBD1. The CDR3 loop spans 16 amino acids. The trim removed 0 bases at V and 6 bases at J, leaving 8 bases unmatched. The germline V gene encodes CDR1 SGHRS and CDR2 YFSETQ. This chain's CDR3 is CASSLEGTGLIDTQYF. CDR3 coding DNA: TGCGCCAGCAGCTTGGAGGGGACAGGGTTGATTGATACGCAGTATTTT.

The J gene is TRBJ1-6, the V gene TRBV19, with D tentatively TRBD1 (5 bases). This CDR3 is 12 amino acids long. Trimming removed 7 bases at V and 7 bases at J, with 8 bases between. The germline V gene has CDR1 LNHDA and CDR2 SQIVND (reference sequence). CDR3 coding DNA: TGTGCCAGTAACCACAGGAATTCACCCCTCCACTTT. It specifies CASNHRNSPLHF.

The DNA for the CDR3 is TGCGCCAGCAGCTTGGCCAGAATCCAAGAGACCCAGTACTTC. Translated, it gives CASSLARIQETQYF. V gene TRBV5-1 combines with J gene TRBJ2-5; D call uncertain. CDR1 is SGHRS, CDR2 YFSETQ, per germline. The V end was cut by 0 bases, the J end by 1 base, with 7 bases between. The CDR3 runs to 14 residues.

The V gene is TRBV24-1, the J gene TRBJ2-1, with D uncertain. The V and J ends lost 2 bases and 7 bases respectively, with 14 bases between them. The V gene's germline CDR1 is KGHDR and CDR2 SFDVKD. There are 15 residues in the CDR3. CDR3 amino acids: CATSDSSRVSNEQFF. Here the CDR3 DNA reads TGTGCCACCAGTGATTCCTCCCGAGTGTCAAATGAGCAGTTCTTC.

The rearrangement joins TRBV4-1 to TRBJ2-2; tentative D call: TRBD2 (6 bases). The CDR3 contains 15 residues. V was shortened by 3 bases and J by 9 bases, with 17 bases between the two germline ends. CDR1 MGHRA and CDR2 YSYEKL come from the germline V gene. The CDR3 bases are TGCGCCAGCAGCCAGGGAGGAGGGTCTAGCCGGGAGCTGTTTTTT. Protein: CASSQGGGSSRELFF.

This chain's CDR3 is CASGRGLLAGGQETQYF. The CDR3 DNA sequence: TGTGCCAGCGGGAGGGGATTACTAGCGGGGGGCCAAGAGACCCAGTACTTC. The gene calls are TRBV7-2 and TRBJ2-5; the match to TRBD2 covers 12 bases. CDR3 length equals 17 residues. Germline values: CDR1 SGHTA, CDR2 FQGNSA. Trimming cost V 8 bases and J 1 base; bases outside gene matches: 11.

The CDR3 sequence: CASSERALGTEAFF. The CDR3, as DNA: TGTGCCAGCAGTGAGAGGGCCTTGGGAACTGAAGCTTTCTTT. This chain uses TRBV2 with TRBJ1-1; unclear D gene. The CDR3 extends over 14 amino acids. V was shortened by 3 bases and J by 5 bases, with 13 bases between the two germline ends. Germline V gene lookup returns CDR1 SNHLY and CDR2 FYNNEI.

The rearrangement joins TRBV6-5 to TRBJ2-7; no reliable D call. The ends were cut back, 4 bases at V and 2 bases at J, with 12 bases in the middle. Germline V gene data show CDR1 as MNHEY and CDR2 as SVGAGI. There are 14 residues in the CDR3. The CDR3 coding sequence is TGTGCCAGCAGTTCGAGCCGCGCCCCCTACGAGCAGTACGTC. This sequence encodes CASSSSRAPYEQYV.

The gene calls are TRBV6-6 and TRBJ2-3, with 8 bases matching TRBD2. With 7 bases clipped from V and 7 bases from J, the junction kept 7 bases outside the gene matches. The CDR3 sequence is 13 residues long. Germline CDR1 MNHNY, CDR2 SVGAGI (reference sequence). The CDR3: CASTDGGAYTQYF. CDR3 in DNA: TGTGCCAGCACCGACGGGGGGGCATATACGCAGTATTTT.

The chain is built from TRBV2 and TRBJ2-4; possibly TRBD1 for D (5 bases). The CDR3 has 13 residues. CDR1 and CDR2 from the germline V gene are SNHLY and FYNNEI. The V and J ends lost 6 bases and 5 bases respectively, with 11 bases between them. CDR3 amino acids: CASSRDSENIQYF. CDR3 sequence (DNA): TGTGCCAGCAGCCGCGACAGCGAAAACATTCAGTACTTC. The variable domain in full, completed from reference TRBV2 and TRBJ2-4, reads EPEVTQTPSHQVTQMGQEVILRCVPISNHLYFYWYRQILGQKVEFLVSFYNNEISEKSEIFDDQFSVERPDGSNFTLKIRSTKLEDSAMYFCASSRDSENIQYFGAGTRLSVL.

The gene calls are TRBV2 and TRBJ2-7; D may be TRBD2 (6 bases). V was cut by 2 bases and J by 1 base, with 12 bases left in between. This CDR3 spans 15 amino acids. From germline, CDR1 is SNHLY and CDR2 FYNNEI. The CDR3 DNA reads as TGTGCCAGCAGTGAACCTTCCAGCGGGTCCTACGAGCAGTACGTC. Its translation is CASSEPSSGSYEQYV.

This clone came up many times. V usage is TRBV11-2 and J usage is TRBJ1-2; TRBD1 matches 7 bases. This CDR3 is 15 amino acids long. From germline, CDR1 is SGHAT and CDR2 FQNNGV. V trimming: 8 bases; J trimming: 3 bases; junction bases outside the gene matches: 12. DNA for the CDR3: TGTGCCAGCCATAGTGTGACAGGGAAAGACTATGGCTACACCTTC. The encoded protein is CASHSVTGKDYGYTF.

The chain has TRBV3-1 (or the pseudogene TRBV3-2) and TRBJ1-1; tentatively, D is TRBD1 (5 bases). V was trimmed by 5 bases and J by 1 base, leaving 11 bases between them. The CDR3 spans 14 residues. Germline-derived CDR1 and CDR2 are LGHDT and YNNKEL (reference sequence). The CDR3 here is CASSYRTTNTEAFF. The CDR3 nucleotides read TGTGCCAGCAGCTACAGGACCACGAACACTGAAGCTTTCTTT.